This section outlines one T cell receptor beta chain sequence together with its context. Mismatch with germline at one junction end may stem from a read error. These data are taken from a study of blood T cell repertoires in COVID-19. CDR1 WNHNN and CDR2 SYGVQD come from the germline V gene (reference sequence). The CDR3 totals 20 residues. Authors' data handling: Nucleated cell number was recorded as an estimate derived from reference gene primer amplification. This table comes from immunoSEQ multiplex PCR, and its TCRdb copy is limited to in-frame clones, with some not included. That table is the source of V, J and clone size, and D and trimming were worked out from the DNA. The sample lists about 110,000 clones, roughly four fifths seen once, with around a tenth in the top ten.

Sequenced: peripheral blood. This chain connects TRBV10-1 to TRBJ2-7, with 13 nucleotides matching TRBD2. This TCR was recovered from a woman aged 70 to 79 with acute or convalescent COVID-19. The CDR3 loop is CASSECRDRGLAGHSYEQYF. The CDR3 nucleotides read TGCGCCAGCAGCGAGTGCCGGGACAGGGGACTAGCGGGGCACTCCTACGAGCAGTACTTC.